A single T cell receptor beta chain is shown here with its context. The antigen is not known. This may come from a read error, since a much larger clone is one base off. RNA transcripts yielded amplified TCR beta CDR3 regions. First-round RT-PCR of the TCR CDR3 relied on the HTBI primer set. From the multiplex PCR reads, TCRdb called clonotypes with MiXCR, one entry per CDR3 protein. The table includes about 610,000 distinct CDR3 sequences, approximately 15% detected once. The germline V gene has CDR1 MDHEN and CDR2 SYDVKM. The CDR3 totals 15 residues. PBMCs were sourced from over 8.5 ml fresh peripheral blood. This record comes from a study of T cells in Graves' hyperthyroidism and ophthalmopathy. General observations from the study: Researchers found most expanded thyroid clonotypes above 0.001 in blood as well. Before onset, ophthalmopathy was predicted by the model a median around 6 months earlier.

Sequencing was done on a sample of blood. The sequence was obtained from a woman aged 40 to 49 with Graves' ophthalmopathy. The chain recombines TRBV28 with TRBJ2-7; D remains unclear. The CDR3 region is CASSFILGSSSEQYF. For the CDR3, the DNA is TGTGCCAGCAGTTTTATCCTCGGCAGCTCCTCCGAGCAGTACTTC.